The 27 T cell receptor beta chains in this list originate from one sample, sequenced in a study of blood T cell repertoires in COVID-19 (TCRdb year 2020). The library was produced with the immunoSEQ multiplex PCR assay. The immuneACCESS repertoire file appears here via TCRdb, limited to in-frame rearrangements. These files lack a portion of the clones; in checked studies, under half of the deficit traces to unresolved V genes, and the cause of the others is not known. The sample table contains 350,000 to 400,000 clones; only one count was recorded for 85% to 90% of them. The ten largest account for more than 0.9% of the sample. Sequences were obtained from PBMCs or T cells enriched from blood (not recorded which). The source is a woman in her twenties or thirties with acute COVID-19.

The chain recombines TRBV7-2 with TRBJ1-6; no clear D. CDR1 is SGHTA, CDR2 FQGNSA, per germline. There are 14 residues in the CDR3. Trimming shortened V by 8 bases and J by 8 bases, and 16 bases separated the two germline ends. CDR3 DNA sequence: TGTGCCAGCGCCCGCCGGGATCAGTATTCACCCCTCCACTTT. Translation gives CASARRDQYSPLHF.

For this clone: The same CDR3 arises from other DNA sequences in this sample as well. The chain combines TRBV19 with TRBJ2-1; D is undetermined. CDR1 and CDR2 (germline): LNHDA, SQIVND (reference sequence). CDR3 length: 14 amino acids. V was clipped by 4 bases and J by 0 bases, with 7 bases between them. The CDR3 spells CASSTGSSYNEQFF. DNA of the CDR3: TGTGCCAGTAGTACAGGTTCCTCCTACAATGAGCAGTTCTTC. Drawing the rest from reference TRBV19 and TRBJ2-1, the complete variable domain is DGGITQSPKYLFRKEGQNVTLSCEQNLNHDAMYWYRQDPGQGLRLIYYSQIVNDFQKGDIAEGYSVSREKKESFPLTVTSAQKNPTAFYLCASSTGSSYNEQFFGPGTRLTVL.

The V gene is TRBV24-1, the J gene TRBJ2-5; the D is unclear. Per germline, CDR1 KGHDR and CDR2 SFDVKD. V lost 4 bases and J lost 0, with 2 bases in between. The CDR3 is made up of 12 amino acids. The CDR3 spells CATSDNQETQYF. Written as DNA, the CDR3 is TGTGCCACCAGTGACAACCAAGAGACCCAGTACTTC.

The CDR3 region is CASSAQGGSYNEQFF. The CDR3 nucleotides read TGTGCCAGCAGTGCCCAGGGGGGATCTTACAATGAGCAGTTCTTC. The V and J genes are TRBV7-3 and TRBJ2-1; weak D call: TRBD1 (7 bases). The CDR3 loop spans 15 amino acids. Germline V CDR1 and CDR2: SGHTA, FQGTGA. Trimming took 6 bases from V and 4 from J, leaving 16 bases between them.

This rearrangement joins TRBV5-4 to TRBJ1-1, with 7 nucleotides matching TRBD1. With 5 bases clipped from V and 0 bases from J, the junction kept 1 base outside the gene matches. CDR1 and CDR2 (germline): SGHNT, YYREEE (reference sequence). This CDR3 is built from 13 residues. The CDR3 nucleotides read TGTGCCAGCAGGGGACAGTTGAACACTGAAGCTTTCTTT. Its translation: CASRGQLNTEAFF.

The chain combines TRBV3-1 (or the pseudogene TRBV3-2) with TRBJ1-5; 7 positions agree with TRBD1. Trimming cost V 4 bases and J 7 bases; bases outside gene matches: 7. The CDR3 has 14 residues. Germline V gene lookup returns CDR1 LGHDT and CDR2 YNNKEL (reference sequence). CDR3 in amino acids: CASSPPQGEQPQHF. CDR3 bases: TGTGCCAGCAGCCCCCCGCAGGGGGAACAGCCCCAGCATTTT.

The chain joins TRBV7-8 to TRBJ2-7; TRBD1 might be the D (6 bases). V dropped 4 bases and J dropped 2 bases, with 12 bases sitting between them. Per the germline V gene, CDR1 is SGHVS and CDR2 is FQNEAQ. This CDR3 has 14 residues. The CDR3 DNA reads TGTGCCAGCAGCTATACAGGGAATCCCTACGAGCAGTACTTC. This gives the protein CASSYTGNPYEQYF.

This clone was observed a handful of times. V usage is TRBV5-1 and J usage is TRBJ2-2; 9 nucleotides match TRBD2. V lost 2 bases and J lost 0; bases outside the gene matches: 2. Germline CDR1 reads SGHRS; CDR2 reads YFSETQ. There are 16 residues in the CDR3. The CDR3 sequence is CASSLIAGANTGELFF. CDR3 in DNA: TGCGCCAGCAGCTTAATAGCGGGGGCGAACACCGGGGAGCTGTTTTTT.

The rearrangement joins TRBV6-2 or TRBV6-3 to TRBJ2-7, with TRBD2 matching 7 bases. The V and J ends lost 2 bases and 3 bases, in that order; junction bases with no gene match: 10. CDR1 MNHEY and CDR2 SVGEGT come from the germline V gene. The length of the CDR3 is 16 residues. Here the CDR3 reads CASSYGGTGGFYEQYF. CDR3 nucleotides: TGTGCCAGCAGTTACGGTGGAACCGGGGGGTTCTACGAGCAGTACTTC.

The V call is TRBV2, the J call TRBJ1-2; D is uncertain. Trimming removed 6 bases at V and 4 bases at J, with 12 bases between. CDR1 is SNHLY, CDR2 FYNNEI, per germline. The CDR3 runs to 13 residues. CDR3 DNA sequence: TGTGCCAGCAGCGCCGTGCAGATCTATGGCTACACCTTC. Protein: CASSAVQIYGYTF.

The chain links TRBV19 to TRBJ2-3; TRBD2 aligns across 10 bases. V gave up 6 bases and J gave up 2 bases; unmatched junction bases: 2. The CDR3 runs 14 residues. Looked up from germline, CDR1 is LNHDA and CDR2 is SQIVND (reference sequence). The CDR3 bases are TGTGCCAGTAGACTAGCGGGGCCCACAGATACGCAGTATTTT. Translated, it gives CASRLAGPTDTQYF.

The chain combines TRBV18 with TRBJ1-4; 7 positions agree with TRBD1. The ends lost 0 bases at V and 4 bases at J; junction bases unmatched: 2. CDR1 and CDR2 from the germline V gene are KGHSH and LQKENI. This CDR3 spans 15 amino acids. The CDR3 DNA sequence: TGTGCCAGCTCACCACCGGGACAGCATAATGAAAAACTGTTTTTT. This sequence encodes CASSPPGQHNEKLFF.

The V gene is TRBV10-2, the J gene TRBJ1-1, with D unclear. Germline CDR1 WSHSY, CDR2 SAAADI. Between the trimmed V and J ends, which lost 2 bases and 1 base, there was a span of 5 bases. The CDR3 loop spans 13 amino acids. The CDR3 nucleotides read TGCGCCAGCAGTGAGGCGGCGAACACTGAAGCTTTCTTT. It codes for CASSEAANTEAFF.

CDR3 nucleotides: TGCAGCGTGACCGGGGGGGGTACTGAAGCTTTCTTT. Translating gives CSVTGGGTEAFF. This chain joins TRBV29-1 and TRBJ1-1; D might be TRBD1 (5 bases). Per the germline V gene, CDR1 is SQVTM and CDR2 is ANQGSEA. The CDR3 extends over 12 amino acids. V lost 6 bases and J lost 5, with 13 bases in between.

This clone was counted between two and nine times. J is TRBJ1-1 and V is TRBV29-1; D gene unclear. CDR3 length: 12 amino acids. The ends were cut back, 5 bases at V and 0 bases at J, with 7 bases in the middle. In germline, CDR1 is SQVTM, CDR2 ANQGSEA. The CDR3 reads CSVLGMNTEAFF. Written as DNA, the CDR3 is TGCAGCGTTCTGGGCATGAACACTGAAGCTTTCTTT.

The chain joins TRBV7-2 to TRBJ1-2; D possibly corresponds to TRBD1 (6 bases). Germline CDR1 SGHTA, CDR2 FQGNSA. Trimming cost V 0 bases and J 8 bases, with 10 bases left between them. The CDR3 spans 13 residues. The CDR3 is CASSLAPGQGYTF. The CDR3 DNA sequence: TGTGCCAGCAGCTTAGCCCCGGGACAAGGCTACACCTTC.

This rearrangement joins TRBV5-1 to TRBJ1-2; 12 nucleotides match TRBD1. The germline V gene has CDR1 SGHRS and CDR2 YFSETQ. The junction had 10 bases not matched to a gene; V was cut back by 4 bases and J by 3 bases. The CDR3 extends over 17 amino acids. This chain's CDR3 is CASSPGTGGVSHYGYTF. CDR3 in DNA: TGCGCCAGCAGCCCAGGGACAGGGGGCGTTAGTCACTATGGCTACACCTTC. The full variable domain, its missing parts supplied by reference TRBV5-1 and TRBJ1-2, is KAGVTQTPRYLIKTRGQQVTLSCSPISGHRSVSWYQQTPGQGLQFLFEYFSETQRNKGNFPGRFSGRQFSNSRSEMNVSTLELGDSALYLCASSPGTGGVSHYGYTFGSGTRLTVV.

This rearrangement joins TRBV4-1 to TRBJ2-7; D is possibly TRBD1 (5 bases). The CDR3 length is 16 residues. Germline lookup yields CDR1 MGHRA and CDR2 YSYEKL. The V end was cut by 3 bases, the J end by 2 bases, with 17 bases between. The DNA of the CDR3 is TGCGCCAGCAGCCATGCCGCTCCGACAGAGCCCTACGAGCAGTACTTC. Translation: CASSHAAPTEPYEQYF.

The chain employs TRBV7-2 and TRBJ2-7; TRBD1 matches 8 bases. The CDR3 has 14 residues. Trimming took 5 bases from V and 4 from J; bases not matched to a gene: 7. Germline loops: CDR1 SGHTA, CDR2 FQGNSA. The CDR3: CASSPDRARYEQYF. The CDR3 DNA is TGTGCCAGCAGCCCGGACAGGGCGAGGTACGAGCAGTACTTC.

This rearrangement joins TRBV5-6 to TRBJ1-2; 12 bases are shared with TRBD1. V was pared by 4 bases and J by 8 bases, with 9 bases of the junction left unmatched. The length of the CDR3 is 15 residues. Germline CDR1 is SGHDT and CDR2 is YYEEEE. The CDR3 nucleotides are TGTGCCAGCAGCACCCCGGGACAGGGGGCGCGGGGCTACACCTTC. Translating it yields CASSTPGQGARGYTF.

This clone occurred once. This specimen includes other DNA sequences encoding the same CDR3. In DNA, the CDR3 is TGTGCCAGCAGCTTACACTCTGGAAACACCATATATTTT. Protein sequence: CASSLHSGNTIYF. The chain combines TRBV7-8 with TRBJ1-3; D is unresolved. The V and J ends lost 2 bases and 0 bases respectively, with 2 bases between them. The CDR3 length is 13 residues. The germline V gene has CDR1 SGHVS and CDR2 FQNEAQ.

V and J are TRBV19 and TRBJ2-7; D might be TRBD1 (5 bases). V shed 5 bases and J shed 3 bases, with 11 bases lying between them. Germline V gene sequence: CDR1 LNHDA, CDR2 SQIVND (reference sequence). This CDR3 comprises 13 residues. DNA for the CDR3: TGTGCCAGTAGTGCGCAGGGTCTCTACGAGCAGTACTTC. Amino acid sequence: CASSAQGLYEQYF. The whole variable domain, remainder taken from reference TRBV19 and TRBJ2-7, is DGGITQSPKYLFRKEGQNVTLSCEQNLNHDAMYWYRQDPGQGLRLIYYSQIVNDFQKGDIAEGYSVSREKKESFPLTVTSAQKNPTAFYLCASSAQGLYEQYFGPGTRLTVT.

This chain connects TRBV7-6 to TRBJ1-1, with D possibly TRBD1 on 6 matching bases. The germline CDR1 and CDR2 sequences are SGHVS and FNYEAQ. V lost 1 base to trimming and J lost 6 bases, with 12 bases between them. The CDR3 is 14 residues long. As DNA, the CDR3 is TGTGCCAGCAGCTTAGACAGGGTGGCACCTGAAGCTTTCTTT. As protein: CASSLDRVAPEAFF.

The chain uses TRBV4-1 and TRBJ1-4; 7 bases are a match to TRBD1. J lost 6 bases, V lost 1 base, and 14 bases had no gene match. This CDR3 is built from 18 residues. CDR1 and CDR2 from the germline V gene are MGHRA and YSYEKL. The CDR3 DNA is TGCGCCAGCAGCCAAGGGGAGCGATGGACAGGCCGCGATGAAAAACTGTTTTTT. Its translation: CASSQGERWTGRDEKLFF.

The V gene is TRBV24-1, the J gene TRBJ2-2; 10 nucleotides align to TRBD2. The CDR3 is 18 amino acids. The J segment lost 1 base and the V segment lost 0 bases, leaving 4 bases of the junction unmatched. Looked up from germline, CDR1 is KGHDR and CDR2 is SFDVKD. The CDR3 loop is CATSDLSSGGVNTGELFF. The CDR3 nucleotides read TGTGCCACCAGTGATTTGTCTAGCGGGGGAGTGAACACCGGGGAGCTGTTTTTT.

The V and J genes are TRBV24-1 and TRBJ1-5; TRBD1 aligns across 10 bases. The CDR3 covers 16 residues. Germline V gene sequence: CDR1 KGHDR, CDR2 SFDVKD. V trimming: 4 bases; J trimming: 9 bases; junction bases outside the gene matches: 11. CDR3 bases: TGTGCCACCAGTGAATCGGGACAGGGGTTTCATCGGCCCCAGCATTTT. Its translation is CATSESGQGFHRPQHF.

This chain uses TRBV5-1 with TRBJ1-2; TRBD1 aligns across 10 bases. The J segment lost 7 bases and the V segment lost 0 bases, leaving 6 bases of the junction unmatched. This CDR3 contains 15 residues. Germline loops: CDR1 SGHRS, CDR2 YFSETQ. The CDR3 coding sequence is TGCGCCAGCAGCTTGGAGGGACAGGGGCTAGGTGGCTACACCTTC. Its translation: CASSLEGQGLGGYTF.